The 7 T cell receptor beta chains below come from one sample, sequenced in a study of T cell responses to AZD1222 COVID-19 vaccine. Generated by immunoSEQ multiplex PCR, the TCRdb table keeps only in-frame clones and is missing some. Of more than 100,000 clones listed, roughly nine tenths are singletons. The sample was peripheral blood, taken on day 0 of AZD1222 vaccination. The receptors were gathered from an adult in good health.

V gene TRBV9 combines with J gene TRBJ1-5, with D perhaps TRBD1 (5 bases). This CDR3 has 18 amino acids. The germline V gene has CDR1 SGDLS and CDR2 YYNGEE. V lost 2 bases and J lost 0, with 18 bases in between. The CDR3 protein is CASSVRSRDGNSNQPQHF. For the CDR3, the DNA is TGTGCCAGCAGCGTCCGGAGTAGGGACGGTAATAGCAATCAGCCCCAGCATTTT.

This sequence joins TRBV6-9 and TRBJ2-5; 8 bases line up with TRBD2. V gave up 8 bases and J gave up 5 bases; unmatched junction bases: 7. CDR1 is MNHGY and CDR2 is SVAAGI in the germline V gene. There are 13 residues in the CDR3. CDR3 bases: TGTGCCAGCCGGAGCGGGGGCGGGGAGACCCAGTACTTC. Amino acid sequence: CASRSGGGETQYF.

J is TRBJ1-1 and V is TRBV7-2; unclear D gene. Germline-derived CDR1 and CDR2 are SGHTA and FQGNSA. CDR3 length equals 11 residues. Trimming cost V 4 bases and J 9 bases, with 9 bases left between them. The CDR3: CASSSGRKAFF. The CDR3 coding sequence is TGTGCCAGCAGCTCAGGACGGAAAGCTTTCTTT.

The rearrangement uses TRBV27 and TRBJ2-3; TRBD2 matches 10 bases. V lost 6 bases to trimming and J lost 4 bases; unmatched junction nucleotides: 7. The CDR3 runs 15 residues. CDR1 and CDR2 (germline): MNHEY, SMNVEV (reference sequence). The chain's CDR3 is CASRPHSGGADTQYF. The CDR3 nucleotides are TGTGCCAGCAGACCCCACAGCGGGGGGGCAGATACGCAGTATTTT.

The CDR3 region has the DNA TGTGCCACCCGCACTAGCAGCTCCTACAATGAGCAGTTCTTC. It is translated as CATRTSSSYNEQFF. The V call is TRBV19, the J call TRBJ2-1; maybe TRBD2 (6 bases). Trimming removed 10 bases from V and 0 bases from J, with 13 bases in between. Per the germline V gene, CDR1 is LNHDA and CDR2 is SQIVND (reference sequence). The CDR3 consists of 14 residues.

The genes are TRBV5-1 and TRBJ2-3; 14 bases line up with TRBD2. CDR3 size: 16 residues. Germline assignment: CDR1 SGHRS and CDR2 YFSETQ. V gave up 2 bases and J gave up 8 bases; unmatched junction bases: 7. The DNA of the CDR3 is TGCGCCAGCAGCTTCCGGACTAGCGGGGGGCCGCGTACGCAGTATTTT. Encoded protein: CASSFRTSGGPRTQYF.

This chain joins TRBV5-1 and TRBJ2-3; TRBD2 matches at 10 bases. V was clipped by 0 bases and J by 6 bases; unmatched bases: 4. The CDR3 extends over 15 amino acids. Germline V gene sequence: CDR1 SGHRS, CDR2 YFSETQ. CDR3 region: CASSLGSGGSDTQYF. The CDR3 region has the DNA TGCGCCAGCAGCTTGGGTAGCGGGGGGTCCGATACGCAGTATTTT.